This T cell receptor (beta chain) was captured in a study of response to subunit inactivated influenza vaccine. A single record per CDR3 protein comes from TCRdb applying MiXCR to the RT-PCR reads. The sample gives roughly 540,000 distinct CDR3 sequences, approximately 24% of which show up once; 2.5% to 3.5% is in the top ten. The CDR3 has 15 amino acids. V was clipped by 5 bases and J by 3 bases; unmatched bases: 6. This clonotype appeared a few times. The same sample was also studied in work on T cells expressing NK-cell markers. This second study notes: The authors made TCR beta cDNA libraries by 5'RACE template switching. This switching added a universal primer site and UMIs.

The input for sequencing was CD4+ T cells sorted from PBMCs, taken 11 to 12 days after vaccination. The clonotype comes from a man aged 45-60 years who received an inactivated influenza vaccine. J is TRBJ2-1 and V is TRBV12-3 or TRBV12-4, with 8 nucleotides matching TRBD2. CDR3: CASSAGSGGYNEQFF. In DNA form, the CDR3 reads TGTGCCAGCAGTGCCGGGAGCGGGGGCTACAATGAGCAGTTCTTC.